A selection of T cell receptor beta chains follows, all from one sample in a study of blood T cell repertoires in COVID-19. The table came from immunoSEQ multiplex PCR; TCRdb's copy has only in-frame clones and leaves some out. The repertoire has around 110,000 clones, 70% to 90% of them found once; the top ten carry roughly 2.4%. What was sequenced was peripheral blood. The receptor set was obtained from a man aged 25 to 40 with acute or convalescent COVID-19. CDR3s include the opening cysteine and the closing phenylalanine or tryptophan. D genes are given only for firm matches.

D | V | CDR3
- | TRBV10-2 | CASGERGIREKLFF
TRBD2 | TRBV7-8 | CASSSSSGSWMQYF
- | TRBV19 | CASSIGTGNHGYTF
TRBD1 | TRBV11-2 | CASSPQVGTENSPLHF
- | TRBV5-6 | CASSLRRGRNTIYF
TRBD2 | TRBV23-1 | CAPAGEAGRTDTQYF
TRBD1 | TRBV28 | CASSLVLQGAGSGELFF
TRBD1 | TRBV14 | CASSRTRGRMYGYTF
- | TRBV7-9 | CASSLGPGEQYF
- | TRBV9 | CASGGVSNTGELFF
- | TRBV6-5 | CASSRRENYGYTF
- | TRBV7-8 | CASSPHELTDTQYF
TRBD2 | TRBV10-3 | CAISESPGGGYEQYF
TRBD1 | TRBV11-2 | CASSFGYYNRGSQETQYF
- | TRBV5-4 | CACAGRGQETQYF
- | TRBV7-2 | CASSLVGGEGEAFF
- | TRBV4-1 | CASSQEAMLVF
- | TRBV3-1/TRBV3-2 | CASSAGRDGYTF
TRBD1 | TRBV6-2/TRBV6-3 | CASSLTGLAGYTF
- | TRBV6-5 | CASRGDLYGYTF
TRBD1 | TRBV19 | CASRPDRGKETQYF
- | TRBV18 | CASSNHGIADMQETQYF
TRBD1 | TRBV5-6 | CASSHKGAWGNEQFF
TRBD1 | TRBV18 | CASSPNRGQGEKLFF
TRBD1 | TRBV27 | CASSPTGTGSGELFF
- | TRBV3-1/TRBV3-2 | CASSQDYTTDTQYF
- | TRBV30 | CAATPGGAWTQYF
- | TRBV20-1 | CSARQAYEQYF
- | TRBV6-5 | CASSRLVSGANVLTF
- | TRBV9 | CASSVEEGGTGYTF
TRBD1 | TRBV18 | CASSPTGGNEQFF
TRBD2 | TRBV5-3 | CARSLGSGGSYNEQFF
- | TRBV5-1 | CASSLAGGNEQFF
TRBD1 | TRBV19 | CASSGATGTGNYGYTF
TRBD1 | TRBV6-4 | CASSEQGGEQFF
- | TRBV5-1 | CASSARQNNYGYTF
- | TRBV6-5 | CASSSTQIRGYTF
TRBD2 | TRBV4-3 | CASSQGGLAGARIYNEQFF
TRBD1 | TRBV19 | CASTRATGAEQYF
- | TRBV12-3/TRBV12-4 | CASTSGVYNEQFF
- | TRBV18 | CASSPDRSSSEQYF
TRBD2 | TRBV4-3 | CASSHLWGTSGTDTQYF
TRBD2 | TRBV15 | CATSSLGGGDTDTQYF
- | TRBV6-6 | CASSLLAKETQYF
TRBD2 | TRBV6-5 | CASSLAGGTGELFF
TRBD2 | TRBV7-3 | CASSPEGLAGAAPDTQYF
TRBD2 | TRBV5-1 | CASSQREGTDTQYF
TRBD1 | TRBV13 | CASSLVGRGQNGYTF
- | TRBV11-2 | CASSLDSQGTYEQYF
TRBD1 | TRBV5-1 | CASSLDGQGAWDEQFF
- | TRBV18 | CASLGERGTDTQYF
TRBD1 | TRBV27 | CASSSRHGQGPYGYTF
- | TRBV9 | CASSAHLGVNSYNEQFF
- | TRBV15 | CATSRDGVGEQFF
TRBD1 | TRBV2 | CASSESLSGGSGYTF
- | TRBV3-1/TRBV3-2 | CASQRGDLLGGYTF